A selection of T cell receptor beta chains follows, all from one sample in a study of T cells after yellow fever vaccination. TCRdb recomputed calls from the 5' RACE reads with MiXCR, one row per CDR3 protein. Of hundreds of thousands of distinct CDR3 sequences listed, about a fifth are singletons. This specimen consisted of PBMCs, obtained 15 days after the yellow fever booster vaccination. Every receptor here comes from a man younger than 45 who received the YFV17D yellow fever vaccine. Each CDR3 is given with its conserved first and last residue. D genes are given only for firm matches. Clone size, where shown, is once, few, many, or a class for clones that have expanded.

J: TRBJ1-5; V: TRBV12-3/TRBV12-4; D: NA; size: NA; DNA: TGTGCCAGCGGGAGGAGAAATCAGCCCCAGCATTTT; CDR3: CASGRRNQPQHF
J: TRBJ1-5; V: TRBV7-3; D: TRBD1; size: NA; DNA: TGTGCCAGCAGGGTAGTGGGACAGGGTACGGTTCAGCCCCAGCATTTT; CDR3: CASRVVGQGTVQPQHF
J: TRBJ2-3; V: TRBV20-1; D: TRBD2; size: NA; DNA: TGCAGTGCTAGGAGCGGGAGGGCCAGAGCTACGCAGTATTTT; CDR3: CSARSGRARATQYF
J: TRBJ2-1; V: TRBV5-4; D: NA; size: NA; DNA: TGTGCCAGCAGCGCTAGCCTAAGCTCCTACAATGAGCAGTTCTTC; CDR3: CASSASLSSYNEQFF
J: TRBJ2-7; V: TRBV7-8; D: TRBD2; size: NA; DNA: TGTGCCAGCAGCCTCCTTGGTGGGACTAGCGGATATTACGAGCAGTACTTC; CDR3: CASSLLGGTSGYYEQYF
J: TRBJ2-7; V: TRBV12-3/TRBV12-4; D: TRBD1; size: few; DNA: TGTGCCAGCAGCCCTATAGGGACAGGGCCCTACGAGCAGTACTTC; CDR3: CASSPIGTGPYEQYF
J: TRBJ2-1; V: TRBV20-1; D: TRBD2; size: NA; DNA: TGCAGTGCTAGATCTCACGGACTAGAGAATGAGCAGTTCTTC; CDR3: CSARSHGLENEQFF
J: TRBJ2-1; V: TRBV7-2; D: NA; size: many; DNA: TGTGCCAGCAGCCCGAGTCTTGGCTCCTACAATGAGCAGTTCTTC; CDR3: CASSPSLGSYNEQFF
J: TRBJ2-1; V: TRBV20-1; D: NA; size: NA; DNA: TGCAGTGCTAGCCGGACAGATGGTCTAGACTACAATGAGCAGTTCTTC; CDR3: CSASRTDGLDYNEQFF
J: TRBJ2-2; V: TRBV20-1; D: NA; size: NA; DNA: TGCAGTGCTGTGCCGGGACATTTCACCGGGGAGCTGTTTTTT; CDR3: CSAVPGHFTGELFF
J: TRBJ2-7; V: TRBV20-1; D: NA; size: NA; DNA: TGCAGTGCTCGAACCGGGACCTCCTACGAGCAGTACTTC; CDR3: CSARTGTSYEQYF
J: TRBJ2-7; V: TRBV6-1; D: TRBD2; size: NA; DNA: TGTGCCAGCGCCCTAGCGGGAGGGCCCTCCTACGAGCAGTACTTC; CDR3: CASALAGGPSYEQYF
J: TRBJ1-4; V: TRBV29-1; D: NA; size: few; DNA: TGCAGCGTTGGACAGTCCAGTAAGAATGAAAAACTGTTTTTT; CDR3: CSVGQSSKNEKLFF
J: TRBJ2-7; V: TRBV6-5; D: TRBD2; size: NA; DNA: TGTGCCAGCAGTTACGCGACTAGCGGGAGGACCATTATGTACGAGCAGTACTTC; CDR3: CASSYATSGRTIMYEQYF
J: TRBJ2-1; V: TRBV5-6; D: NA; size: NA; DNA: TGTGCCAGCAGCCCTATCCCCTCCTACAATGAGCAGTTCTTC; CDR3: CASSPIPSYNEQFF
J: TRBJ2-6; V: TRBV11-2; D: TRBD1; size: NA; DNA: TGTGCCAGCAGCCAAGGGGGACAGGGATGGTCTGGGGCCAACGTCCTGACTTTC; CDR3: CASSQGGQGWSGANVLTF
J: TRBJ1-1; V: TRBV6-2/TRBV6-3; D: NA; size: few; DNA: TGTGCCAGCAGCTCCGGGCCGGGCAGCACCACTGAAGCTTTCTTT; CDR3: CASSSGPGSTTEAFF
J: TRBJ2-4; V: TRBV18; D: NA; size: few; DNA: TGTGCCAGCTCACCGGGCGGAACCGGCAACAAAAACATTCAGTACTTC; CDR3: CASSPGGTGNKNIQYF
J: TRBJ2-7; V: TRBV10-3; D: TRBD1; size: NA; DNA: TGTGCCATCAGTTCCGGGACAGGGAGGTACGAGCAGTACTTC; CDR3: CAISSGTGRYEQYF
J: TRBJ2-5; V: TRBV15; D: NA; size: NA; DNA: TGTGCCACCAGCAGAGAGCAAACGGTCCAAGAGACCCAGTACTTC; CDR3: CATSREQTVQETQYF
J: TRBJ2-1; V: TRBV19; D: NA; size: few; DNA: TGTGCCAGTAGTAGAGATGGTATGGGGGAGCTCGAGCAGTTCTTC; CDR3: CASSRDGMGELEQFF
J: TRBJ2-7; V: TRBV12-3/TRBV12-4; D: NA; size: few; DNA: TGTGCCAGCAGTTTGGGCCAGGGGTCCTCCTACGAGCAGTACTTC; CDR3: CASSLGQGSSYEQYF
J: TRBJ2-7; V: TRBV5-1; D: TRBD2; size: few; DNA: TGCGCCAGCAGCTTGGCTGGGACTAGCGGGACCGAGCAGTACTTC; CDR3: CASSLAGTSGTEQYF
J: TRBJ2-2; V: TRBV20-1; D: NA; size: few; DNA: TGCAGTGCCAGTCGGGGAAGGAACACCGGGGAGCTGTTTTTT; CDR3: CSASRGRNTGELFF
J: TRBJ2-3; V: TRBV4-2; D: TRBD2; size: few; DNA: TGTGCCAGCCGGGGCCAGCGGGGGAACACAGATACGCAGTATTTT; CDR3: CASRGQRGNTDTQYF
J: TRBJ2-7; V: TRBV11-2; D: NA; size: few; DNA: TGTGCCAGCAGCCATTACGGTCTCGAGCAGTACTTC; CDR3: CASSHYGLEQYF
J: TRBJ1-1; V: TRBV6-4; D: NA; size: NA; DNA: TGTGCCAGCAGTGACTCGGGGGAAACTGAAGCTTTCTTT; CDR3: CASSDSGETEAFF